This T cell receptor beta chain came from a study of shared clonotypes between healthy human individuals. In the study overall: Each donor's CD4 naive and CD4 memory cells filled three plates apiece, CD8 naive two, and CD8 memory one. The study's findings and limits: An anticipated effect of sequencing depth on clonotype sharing among donors was recognized. What naive subsets generally showed was a larger estimated richness than memory subsets showed.

For sorted subsets, approximately 0.2 ug DNA per replicate equaled 30,000 or so T cell genomes. Clones were sequenced by immunoSEQ multiplex PCR, and TCRdb holds only the in-frame ones, with some missing. This sample has some 2 million clones, with about 95% found just once. Notes on this clone: Its antigen is not identified.

CDR3 length: 15 residues. J gave up 3 bases and V 4 bases, and 4 bases lay outside the gene matches. Looked up from germline, CDR1 is MNHEY and CDR2 is SMNVEV (reference sequence). CD8 cells classed as naive were CD45RO-negative and positively selected for CCR7, excluding terminally differentiated effector memory CD45RA+ cells. The source of this sequence is a man younger than 35 in good health. V usage is TRBV27 and J usage is TRBJ2-7; TRBD2 agrees at 12 bases. Material: naive CD8+ T cells sorted from blood. The CDR3 sequence: CASSYAGLAGYEQYF. The CDR3 bases are TGTGCCAGCAGTTACGCGGGACTAGCGGGCTACGAGCAGTACTTC.